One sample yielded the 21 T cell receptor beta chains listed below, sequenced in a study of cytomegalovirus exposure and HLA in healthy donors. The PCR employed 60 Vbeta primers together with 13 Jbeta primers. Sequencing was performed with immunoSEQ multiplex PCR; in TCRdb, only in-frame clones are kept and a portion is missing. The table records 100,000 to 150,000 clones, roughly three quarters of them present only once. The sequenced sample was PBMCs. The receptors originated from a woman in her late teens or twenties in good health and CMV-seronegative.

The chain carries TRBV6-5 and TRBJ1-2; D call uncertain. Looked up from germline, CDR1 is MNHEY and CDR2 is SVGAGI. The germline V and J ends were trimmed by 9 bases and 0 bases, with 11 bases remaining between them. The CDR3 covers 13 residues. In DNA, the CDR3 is TGTGCCAGTTCCGCGGCACCTAACTATGGCTACACCTTC. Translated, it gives CASSAAPNYGYTF.

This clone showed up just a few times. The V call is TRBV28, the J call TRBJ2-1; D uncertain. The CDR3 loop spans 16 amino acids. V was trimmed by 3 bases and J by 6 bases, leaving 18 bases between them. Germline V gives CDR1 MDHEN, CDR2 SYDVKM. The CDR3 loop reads CASSLSPLEVGNEQFF. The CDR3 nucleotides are TGTGCCAGCAGTTTGAGTCCCCTTGAAGTCGGCAATGAGCAGTTCTTC.

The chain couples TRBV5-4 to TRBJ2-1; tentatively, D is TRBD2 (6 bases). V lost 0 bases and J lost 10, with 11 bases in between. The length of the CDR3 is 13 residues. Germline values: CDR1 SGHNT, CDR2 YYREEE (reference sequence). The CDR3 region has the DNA TGTGCCAGCAGCTTGGCGGGACTCCCAGAGCAGTTCTTC. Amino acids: CASSLAGLPEQFF. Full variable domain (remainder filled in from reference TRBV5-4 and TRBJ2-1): ETGVTQSPTHLIKTRGQQVTLRCSSQSGHNTVSWYQQALGQGPQFIFQYYREEENGRGNFPPRFSGLQFPNYSSELNVNALELDDSALYLCASSLAGLPEQFFGPGTRLTVL.

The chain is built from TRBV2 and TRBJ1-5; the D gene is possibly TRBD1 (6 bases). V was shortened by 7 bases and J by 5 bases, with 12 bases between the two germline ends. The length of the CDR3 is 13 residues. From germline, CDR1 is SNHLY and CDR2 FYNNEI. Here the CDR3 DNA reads TGTGCCAGCACGGGTCCAGGGGATCAGCCCCAGCATTTT. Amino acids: CASTGPGDQPQHF.

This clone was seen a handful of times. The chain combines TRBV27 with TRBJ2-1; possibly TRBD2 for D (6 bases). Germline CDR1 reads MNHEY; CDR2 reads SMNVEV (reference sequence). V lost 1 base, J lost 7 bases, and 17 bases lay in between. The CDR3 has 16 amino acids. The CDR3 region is CASSLWGTGVENEQFF. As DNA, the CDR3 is TGTGCCAGCAGTTTATGGGGGACGGGGGTAGAGAATGAGCAGTTCTTC.

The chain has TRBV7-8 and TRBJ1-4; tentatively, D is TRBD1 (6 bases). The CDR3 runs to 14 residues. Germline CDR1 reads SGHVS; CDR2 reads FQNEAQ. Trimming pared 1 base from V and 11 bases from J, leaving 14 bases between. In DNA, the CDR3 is TGTGCCAGCAGCTTAGAAACAGGGCGAGAGAAACTGTTTTTT. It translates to CASSLETGREKLFF.

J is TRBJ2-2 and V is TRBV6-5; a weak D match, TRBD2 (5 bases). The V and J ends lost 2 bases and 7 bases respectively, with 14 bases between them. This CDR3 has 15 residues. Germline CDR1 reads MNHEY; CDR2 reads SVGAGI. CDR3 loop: CASSYREKSGGELFF. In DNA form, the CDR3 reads TGTGCCAGCAGTTACAGGGAGAAGAGTGGCGGGGAGCTGTTTTTT.

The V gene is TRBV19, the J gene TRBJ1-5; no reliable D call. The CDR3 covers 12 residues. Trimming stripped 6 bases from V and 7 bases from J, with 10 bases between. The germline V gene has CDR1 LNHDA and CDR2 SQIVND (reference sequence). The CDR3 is CASRTEGQPQHF. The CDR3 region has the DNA TGTGCCAGTAGAACAGAAGGCCAGCCCCAGCATTTT. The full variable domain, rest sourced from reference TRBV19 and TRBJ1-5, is DGGITQSPKYLFRKEGQNVTLSCEQNLNHDAMYWYRQDPGQGLRLIYYSQIVNDFQKGDIAEGYSVSREKKESFPLTVTSAQKNPTAFYLCASRTEGQPQHFGDGTRLSIL.

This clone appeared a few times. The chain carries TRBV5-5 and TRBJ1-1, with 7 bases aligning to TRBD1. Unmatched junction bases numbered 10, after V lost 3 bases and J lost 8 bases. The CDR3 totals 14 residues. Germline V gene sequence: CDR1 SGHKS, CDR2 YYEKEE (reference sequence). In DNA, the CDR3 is TGTGCCAGCAGCTCCCTAGGCCACAGGGGAGAAGCTTTCTTT. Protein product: CASSSLGHRGEAFF.

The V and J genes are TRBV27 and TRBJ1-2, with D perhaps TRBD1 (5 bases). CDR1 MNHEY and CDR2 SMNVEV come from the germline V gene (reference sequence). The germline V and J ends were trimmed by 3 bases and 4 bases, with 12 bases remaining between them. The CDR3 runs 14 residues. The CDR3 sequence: CASSLGGLGYGYTF. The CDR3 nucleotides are TGTGCCAGCAGTTTGGGGGGACTCGGCTATGGCTACACCTTC.

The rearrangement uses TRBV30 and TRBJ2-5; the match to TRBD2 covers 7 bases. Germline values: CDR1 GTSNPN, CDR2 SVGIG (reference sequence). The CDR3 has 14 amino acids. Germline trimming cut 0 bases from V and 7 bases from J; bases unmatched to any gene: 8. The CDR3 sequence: CAWSVQGRGRTQYF. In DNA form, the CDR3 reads TGTGCCTGGAGTGTACAAGGGAGGGGACGGACCCAGTACTTC.

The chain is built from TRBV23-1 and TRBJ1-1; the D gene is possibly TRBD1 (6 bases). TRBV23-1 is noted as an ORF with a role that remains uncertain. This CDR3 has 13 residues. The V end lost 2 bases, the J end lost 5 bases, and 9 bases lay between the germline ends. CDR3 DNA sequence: TGCGCCAGCAGTCAACACAGGGTTACTGAAGCTTTCTTT. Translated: CASSQHRVTEAFF.

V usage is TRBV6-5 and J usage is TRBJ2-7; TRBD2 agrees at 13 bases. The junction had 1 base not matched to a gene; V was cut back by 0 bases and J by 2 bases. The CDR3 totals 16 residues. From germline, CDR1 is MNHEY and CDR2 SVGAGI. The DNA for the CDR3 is TGTGCCAGCAGTTACTCAGGACTAGCGGGAGCCTACGAGCAGTACTTC. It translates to CASSYSGLAGAYEQYF.

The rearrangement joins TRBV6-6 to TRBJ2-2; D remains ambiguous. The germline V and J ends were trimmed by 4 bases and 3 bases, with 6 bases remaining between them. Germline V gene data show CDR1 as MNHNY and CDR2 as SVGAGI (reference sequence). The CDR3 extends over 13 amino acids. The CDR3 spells CASSSSYTGELFF. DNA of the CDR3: TGTGCCAGCAGTTCCTCCTACACCGGGGAGCTGTTTTTT.

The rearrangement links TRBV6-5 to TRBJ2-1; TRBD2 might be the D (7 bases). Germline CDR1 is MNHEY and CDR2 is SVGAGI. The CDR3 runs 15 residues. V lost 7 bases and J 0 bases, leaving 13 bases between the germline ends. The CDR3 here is CASKGGKGSYNEQFF. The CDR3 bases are TGTGCCAGCAAGGGGGGGAAGGGCTCCTACAATGAGCAGTTCTTC.

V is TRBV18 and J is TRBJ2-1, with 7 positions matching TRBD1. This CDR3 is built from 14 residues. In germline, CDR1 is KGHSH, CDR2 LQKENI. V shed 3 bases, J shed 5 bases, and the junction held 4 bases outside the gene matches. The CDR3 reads CASSPQGDDNEQFF. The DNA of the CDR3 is TGTGCCAGCTCACCTCAGGGGGACGACAATGAGCAGTTCTTC. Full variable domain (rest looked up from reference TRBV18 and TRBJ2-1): NAGVMQNPRHLVRRRGQEARLRCSPMKGHSHVYWYRQLPEEGLKFMVYLQKENIIDESGMPKERFSAEFPKEGPSILRIQQVVRGDSAAYFCASSPQGDDNEQFFGPGTRLTVL.

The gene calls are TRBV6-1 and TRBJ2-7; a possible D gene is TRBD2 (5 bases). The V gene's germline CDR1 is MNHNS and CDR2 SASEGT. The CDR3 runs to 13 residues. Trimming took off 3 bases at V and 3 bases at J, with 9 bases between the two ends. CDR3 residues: CASSEIRDYEQYF. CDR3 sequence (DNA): TGTGCCAGCAGTGAGATCCGGGACTACGAGCAGTACTTC.

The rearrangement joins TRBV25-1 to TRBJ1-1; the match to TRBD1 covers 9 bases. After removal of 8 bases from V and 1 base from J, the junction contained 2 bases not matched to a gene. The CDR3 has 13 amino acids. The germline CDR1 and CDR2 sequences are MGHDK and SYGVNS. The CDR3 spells CASGDRENTEAFF. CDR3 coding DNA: TGTGCCAGCGGGGACAGGGAGAACACTGAAGCTTTCTTT.

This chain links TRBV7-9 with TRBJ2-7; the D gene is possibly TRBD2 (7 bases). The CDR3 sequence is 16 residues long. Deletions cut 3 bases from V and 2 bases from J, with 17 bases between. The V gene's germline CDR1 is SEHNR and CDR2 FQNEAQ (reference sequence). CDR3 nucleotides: TGTGCCAGCAGCTTCTCGGCGGGGGCCGCCCCCTACGAGCAGTACTTC. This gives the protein CASSFSAGAAPYEQYF. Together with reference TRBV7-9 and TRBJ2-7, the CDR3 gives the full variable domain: DTGVSQNPRHKITKRGQNVTFRCDPISEHNRLYWYRQTLGQGPEFLTYFQNEAQLEKSRLLSDRFSAERPKGSFSTLEIQRTEQGDSAMYLCASSFSAGAAPYEQYFGPGTRLTVT.

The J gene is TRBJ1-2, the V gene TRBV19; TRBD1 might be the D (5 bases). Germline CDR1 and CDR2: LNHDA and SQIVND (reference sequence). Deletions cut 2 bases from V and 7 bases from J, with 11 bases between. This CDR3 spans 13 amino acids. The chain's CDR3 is CASSIRGTGGYTF. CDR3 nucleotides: TGTGCCAGTAGTATAAGGGGAACGGGTGGCTACACCTTC.

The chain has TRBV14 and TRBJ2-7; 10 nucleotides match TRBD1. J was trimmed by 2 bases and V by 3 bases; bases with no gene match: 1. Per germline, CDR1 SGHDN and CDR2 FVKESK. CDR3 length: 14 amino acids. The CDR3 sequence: CASSQGTGAYEQYF. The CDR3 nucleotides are TGTGCCAGCAGCCAGGGGACAGGGGCCTACGAGCAGTACTTC.